One and the same sample provided the 12 T cell receptor beta chains below, sequenced in a study of T cells in Graves' hyperthyroidism and ophthalmopathy. What was amplified from RNA transcripts were TCR beta CDR3 regions. HTBI primers were employed in a first-round RT-PCR of the TCR CDR3. Each CDR3 protein gets one entry after TCRdb re-called the multiplex PCR reads with MiXCR. The data contain approximately 210,000 distinct CDR3 sequences, roughly a sixth of them singletons. The sequenced sample consisted of blood. The receptors here all came from a man aged 45-60 years with Graves' hyperthyroidism.

In its sample, this clonotype was seen many times. The chain couples TRBV9 to TRBJ2-1, with TRBD2 as a possible D gene (7 bases). CDR3 size: 15 residues. CDR1 is SGDLS, CDR2 YYNGEE, per germline. The V end was cut by 3 bases, the J end by 2 bases, with 12 bases between. CDR3 nucleotides: TGTGCCAGCAGCGGGAGGGGGGGACCCTACAATGAGCAGTTCTTC. It yields the protein CASSGRGGPYNEQFF.

A few counts support this clonotype. V usage is TRBV6-1 and J usage is TRBJ2-7, with 10 bases fitting TRBD2. This CDR3 comprises 16 residues. Germline CDR1 reads MNHNS; CDR2 reads SASEGT. Germline trimming cut 6 bases from V and 5 bases from J; bases unmatched to any gene: 13. CDR3 sequence: CASRLAGEIRRNEQYF. DNA for the CDR3: TGTGCCAGCAGGCTAGCGGGAGAAATCCGAAGAAACGAGCAGTACTTC.

This clonotype was picked up many times. This chain uses TRBV6-1 with TRBJ2-7; 8 bases are shared with TRBD1. The germline V gene encodes CDR1 MNHNS and CDR2 SASEGT. Trimming at V came to 3 bases and at J to 5 bases, leaving 6 bases not matched to a gene. The length of the CDR3 is 14 residues. The CDR3 loop reads CASSDRGLNDEQYF. The CDR3 nucleotides are TGTGCCAGCAGTGACAGGGGGCTCAACGACGAGCAGTACTTC.

This clonotype was seen only a few times. CDR3 coding DNA: TGTGCCAGCCTGACAGGGGCGATGAGCAATCAGCCCCAGCATTTT. It yields the protein CASLTGAMSNQPQHF. V is TRBV28 and J is TRBJ1-5, with 8 bases identical to TRBD1. V lost 8 bases and J lost 1; bases outside the gene matches: 7. Germline V CDR1 and CDR2: MDHEN, SYDVKM. The length of the CDR3 is 15 residues.

The V call is TRBV6-1, the J call TRBJ2-1, with 7 nucleotides matching TRBD2. The CDR3 has 13 amino acids. V was pared by 7 bases and J by 3 bases, with 3 bases of the junction left unmatched. In germline, CDR1 is MNHNS, CDR2 SASEGT. The CDR3 spells CASNGLDYNEQFF. In DNA, the CDR3 is TGTGCCAGCAATGGACTAGACTACAATGAGCAGTTCTTC.

The chain uses TRBV14 and TRBJ1-1; no firm D call. Germline V gene data show CDR1 as SGHDN and CDR2 as FVKESK. This CDR3 is 14 amino acids long. V was shortened by 2 bases and J by 5 bases, with 12 bases between the two germline ends. CDR3 in DNA: TGTGCCAGCAGCCAATCTCGGGGATGGACTGAAGCTTTCTTT. This codes for CASSQSRGWTEAFF. Supplemented by reference TRBV14 and TRBJ1-1, the full variable domain reads EAGVTQFPSHSVIEKGQTVTLRCDPISGHDNLYWYRRVMGKEIKFLLHFVKESKQDESGMPNNRFLAERTGGTYSTLKVQPAELEDSGVYFCASSQSRGWTEAFFGQGTRLTVV.

This clonotype showed up many times. This chain joins TRBV7-9 and TRBJ2-1; D gene uncertain. The CDR3 sequence is 13 residues long. V was trimmed by 2 bases and J by 6 bases, leaving 8 bases between them. Germline-derived CDR1 and CDR2 are SEHNR and FQNEAQ (reference sequence). The CDR3 here is CASSLLTSNEQFF. The CDR3 nucleotides are TGTGCCAGCAGCTTATTGACTTCCAATGAGCAGTTCTTC.

The chain recombines TRBV11-2 with TRBJ2-7, with 9 bases aligning to TRBD1. CDR1 and CDR2 from the germline V gene are SGHAT and FQNNGV. This CDR3 is 16 amino acids long. Losses at the gene ends were 5 bases for V and 9 bases for J; bases not matched to a gene: 17. Written as DNA, the CDR3 is TGTGCCAGCAGCCTACTACAGGGGGCACCCGCGGTGGGGCAGTACTTC. Translated, it gives CASSLLQGAPAVGQYF.

This clonotype was counted many times. This chain joins TRBV2 and TRBJ2-1, with 11 positions matching TRBD2. The length of the CDR3 is 17 residues. Germline CDR1 is SNHLY and CDR2 is FYNNEI. J was trimmed by 8 bases and V by 0 bases; bases with no gene match: 9. CDR3 in amino acids: CASSEAVELAGVDEQFF. For the CDR3, the DNA is TGTGCCAGCAGTGAAGCGGTGGAACTAGCGGGAGTCGATGAGCAGTTCTTC.

This clonotype was seen repeatedly, ten times or more. This sequence joins TRBV3-1 and TRBJ2-3, with D perhaps being TRBD1 or TRBD2 (5 bases each). Trimming left V 0 bases short and J 1 base short, with 17 bases between. The CDR3 sequence is 18 residues long. Germline V gene data show CDR1 as LGHDT and CDR2 as YNNKEL (reference sequence). The CDR3 is CASSQDLPGSSGTDTQYF. The CDR3 DNA is TGTGCCAGCAGCCAAGATCTTCCAGGGAGTAGTGGCACAGATACGCAGTATTTT.

The rearrangement joins TRBV4-1 to TRBJ2-1, with 9 bases identical to TRBD2. The CDR3 runs 16 residues. Germline V gene data show CDR1 as MGHRA and CDR2 as YSYEKL. Trimming cost V 2 bases and J 9 bases; bases outside gene matches: 11. The CDR3 bases are TGCGCCAGCAGCCAAATACGGCTAGCGGGAATGGTTGAGCAGTTCTTC. Protein: CASSQIRLAGMVEQFF.

This clonotype was seen repeatedly, ten times or more. This chain connects TRBV20-1 to TRBJ2-4; 9 positions match TRBD1. This CDR3 spans 15 amino acids. The trim removed 2 bases at V and 6 bases at J, leaving 8 bases unmatched. CDR1 DFQATT and CDR2 SNEGSKA come from the germline V gene (reference sequence). CDR3 sequence: CSARHPGQGRNIQYF. DNA for the CDR3: TGCAGTGCTAGACATCCGGGACAGGGTCGAAACATTCAGTACTTC.